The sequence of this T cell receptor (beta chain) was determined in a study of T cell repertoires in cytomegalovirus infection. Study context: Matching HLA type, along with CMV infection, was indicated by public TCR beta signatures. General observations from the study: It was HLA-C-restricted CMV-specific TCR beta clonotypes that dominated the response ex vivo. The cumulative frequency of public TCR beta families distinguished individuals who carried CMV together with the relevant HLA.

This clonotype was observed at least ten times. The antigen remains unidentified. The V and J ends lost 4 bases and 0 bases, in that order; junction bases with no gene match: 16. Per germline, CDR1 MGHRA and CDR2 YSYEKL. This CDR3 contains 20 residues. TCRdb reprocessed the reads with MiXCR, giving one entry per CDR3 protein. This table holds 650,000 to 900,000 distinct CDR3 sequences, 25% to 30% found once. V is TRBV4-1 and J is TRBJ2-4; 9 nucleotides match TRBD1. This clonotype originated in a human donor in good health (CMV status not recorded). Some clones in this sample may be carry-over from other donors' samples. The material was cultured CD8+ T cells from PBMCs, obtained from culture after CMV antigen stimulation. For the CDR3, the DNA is TGCGCCAGCAGCCCATATCCCGGGACAGGGAACCTCCCAGCCAAAAACATTCAGTACTTC. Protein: CASSPYPGTGNLPAKNIQYF.